Listed below are T cell receptor beta chains from one sample, sequenced in a study of OX40 agonist ivuxolimab in advanced cancers. Generated by immunoSEQ multiplex PCR, the TCRdb table keeps only in-frame clones and is missing some. The sample has about 28,000 clones; almost 85% are singletons. Here the sequenced sample was CD4+ or CD8+ T cells sorted from blood, taken in a trial of the OX40 agonist ivuxolimab. Receptor source: an adult with an advanced solid tumor such as melanoma, head and neck, liver or kidney cancer. The CDR3 runs from the conserved cysteine through the conserved F or W. The D gene is left open where the match is weak. Clone size, where shown, is once, few, many, or a class for clones that have expanded.

J gene: TRBJ2-7; D gene: TRBD1; clone size: .; V gene: TRBV6-1; CDR3 protein: CASSQDRGGFYEQYF; CDR3 DNA: TGTGCCAGCAGTCAGGACAGGGGTGGATTCTACGAGCAGTACTTC
J gene: TRBJ2-2; D gene: .; clone size: .; V gene: TRBV9; CDR3 protein: CASSVSYPGELFF; CDR3 DNA: TGTGCCAGCAGCGTCAGTTACCCCGGGGAGCTGTTTTTT
J gene: TRBJ2-1; D gene: TRBD2; clone size: .; V gene: TRBV4-2; CDR3 protein: CASSQDRGGYSYNEQFF; CDR3 DNA: TGTGCCAGCAGCCAAGATCGGGGGGGTTACTCCTACAATGAGCAGTTCTTC
J gene: TRBJ2-5; D gene: TRBD2; clone size: .; V gene: TRBV4-2; CDR3 protein: CASSQEREGQETQYF; CDR3 DNA: TGTGCCAGCAGCCAAGAGCGGGAGGGCCAAGAGACCCAGTACTTC
J gene: TRBJ1-5; D gene: .; clone size: .; V gene: TRBV5-5; CDR3 protein: CASSFQQGQNQPQHF; CDR3 DNA: TGTGCCAGCAGCTTCCAACAGGGCCAAAATCAGCCCCAGCATTTT
J gene: TRBJ2-7; D gene: .; clone size: .; V gene: TRBV28; CDR3 protein: CASSLQAPTYEQYF; CDR3 DNA: TGTGCCAGCAGCCTACAGGCGCCCACCTACGAGCAGTACTTC
J gene: TRBJ1-2; D gene: .; clone size: once; V gene: TRBV6-5; CDR3 protein: CATRLLTQGYTF; CDR3 DNA: TGTGCCACCCGCCTCCTAACGCAGGGCTACACCTTC
J gene: TRBJ1-2; D gene: .; clone size: .; V gene: TRBV29-1; CDR3 protein: CSVPGQSGYTF; CDR3 DNA: TGCAGCGTTCCTGGACAGTCTGGCTACACCTTC
J gene: TRBJ1-5; D gene: .; clone size: .; V gene: TRBV27; CDR3 protein: CASSLFHGQPQHF; CDR3 DNA: TGTGCCAGCAGTTTATTCCACGGTCAGCCCCAGCATTTT
J gene: TRBJ1-6; D gene: .; clone size: .; V gene: TRBV7-9; CDR3 protein: CASSLFRQANSPLHF; CDR3 DNA: TGTGCCAGCAGCCTATTTCGACAGGCGAATTCACCCCTCCACTTT
J gene: TRBJ2-1; D gene: TRBD2; clone size: .; V gene: TRBV19; CDR3 protein: CASSILAGRFNEQFF; CDR3 DNA: TGTGCCAGTAGTATATTAGCGGGCCGATTCAATGAGCAGTTCTTC
J gene: TRBJ2-1; D gene: .; clone size: .; V gene: TRBV19; CDR3 protein: CASSPEYNEQFF; CDR3 DNA: TGTGCCAGTAGTCCGGAATACAATGAGCAGTTCTTC
J gene: TRBJ2-7; D gene: TRBD1; clone size: .; V gene: TRBV5-8; CDR3 protein: CASSLRGLYEQYF; CDR3 DNA: TGTGCCAGCAGCTTGAGGGGGCTCTACGAGCAGTACTTC
J gene: TRBJ2-3; D gene: TRBD1; clone size: once; V gene: TRBV11-2; CDR3 protein: CASSLWDRGPTDTQYF; CDR3 DNA: TGTGCCAGCAGCCTATGGGACAGGGGGCCCACAGATACGCAGTATTTT
J gene: TRBJ1-4; D gene: TRBD1; clone size: medium-sized; V gene: TRBV15; CDR3 protein: CATSTNRGSGEKLFF; CDR3 DNA: TGTGCCACCAGCACGAACAGGGGTAGCGGTGAAAAACTGTTTTTT
J gene: TRBJ2-2; D gene: .; clone size: .; V gene: TRBV15; CDR3 protein: CATSRDDGPGELFF; CDR3 DNA: TGTGCCACCAGCAGAGATGATGGGCCCGGGGAGCTGTTTTTT
J gene: TRBJ1-2; D gene: TRBD1; clone size: once; V gene: TRBV4-1; CDR3 protein: CASSPGTGGSNGYTF; CDR3 DNA: TGCGCCAGCAGCCCGGGGACAGGGGGAAGCAATGGCTACACCTTC
J gene: TRBJ1-1; D gene: TRBD1; clone size: .; V gene: TRBV13; CDR3 protein: CASSPGQGSTEAFF; CDR3 DNA: TGTGCCAGCAGCCCGGGACAGGGATCCACTGAAGCTTTCTTT
J gene: TRBJ2-2; D gene: .; clone size: .; V gene: TRBV2; CDR3 protein: CASTKLNTGELFF; CDR3 DNA: TGTGCCAGCACGAAGTTGAACACCGGGGAGCTGTTTTTT
J gene: TRBJ2-7; D gene: .; clone size: .; V gene: TRBV11-2; CDR3 protein: CASSPASEQYF; CDR3 DNA: TGTGCCAGCAGCCCCGCCTCCGAGCAGTACTTC
J gene: TRBJ2-2; D gene: .; clone size: .; V gene: TRBV2; CDR3 protein: CASKLQGTANTGELFF; CDR3 DNA: TGTGCCAGCAAACTTCAGGGGACTGCGAACACCGGGGAGCTGTTTTTT
J gene: TRBJ1-1; D gene: .; clone size: .; V gene: TRBV19; CDR3 protein: CASKIGANTEAFF; CDR3 DNA: TGTGCCAGTAAGATAGGGGCGAACACTGAAGCTTTCTTT
J gene: TRBJ2-7; D gene: .; clone size: .; V gene: TRBV20-1; CDR3 protein: CSAPQGYEQYF; CDR3 DNA: TGCAGTGCTCCACAGGGTTACGAGCAGTACTTC
J gene: TRBJ1-1; D gene: .; clone size: .; V gene: TRBV19; CDR3 protein: CASSATGAMNTEAFF; CDR3 DNA: TGTGCCAGTAGTGCCACAGGAGCGATGAACACTGAAGCTTTCTTT
J gene: TRBJ2-1; D gene: TRBD2; clone size: .; V gene: TRBV29-1; CDR3 protein: CSALAGFYNEQFF; CDR3 DNA: TGCAGCGCCCTAGCGGGATTCTACAATGAGCAGTTCTTC
J gene: TRBJ1-2; D gene: TRBD1; clone size: .; V gene: TRBV9; CDR3 protein: CASSDPGTGSTNYGYTF; CDR3 DNA: TGTGCCAGCAGCGACCCCGGGACAGGGAGCACTAACTATGGCTACACCTTC
J gene: TRBJ2-7; D gene: .; clone size: .; V gene: TRBV19; CDR3 protein: CASSIVPRPSYEQYF; CDR3 DNA: TGTGCCAGTAGTATAGTCCCTAGACCCTCCTACGAGCAGTACTTC
J gene: TRBJ1-1; D gene: .; clone size: once; V gene: TRBV19; CDR3 protein: CASSIGGGTEAFF; CDR3 DNA: TGTGCCAGTAGTATAGGGGGAGGGACTGAAGCTTTCTTT
J gene: TRBJ2-7; D gene: .; clone size: .; V gene: TRBV15; CDR3 protein: CARSGLEEQYF; CDR3 DNA: TGTGCGAGATCAGGACTGGAAGAGCAGTACTTC
J gene: TRBJ2-7; D gene: .; clone size: .; V gene: TRBV7-9; CDR3 protein: CASSLPQAEQYF; CDR3 DNA: TGTGCCAGCAGCTTACCGCAGGCGGAGCAGTACTTC
J gene: TRBJ2-5; D gene: .; clone size: .; V gene: TRBV11-2; CDR3 protein: CASSFGGQETQYF; CDR3 DNA: TGTGCCAGCAGCTTTGGGGGACAAGAGACCCAGTACTTC
J gene: TRBJ1-1; D gene: .; clone size: few; V gene: TRBV10-1; CDR3 protein: CASSELRGQGTEAFF; CDR3 DNA: TGCGCCAGCAGTGAACTCCGGGGGCAGGGAACTGAAGCTTTCTTT
J gene: TRBJ2-7; D gene: TRBD2; clone size: .; V gene: TRBV13; CDR3 protein: CASSPGLAGGTYEQYF; CDR3 DNA: TGTGCCAGCAGCCCGGGACTAGCGGGAGGTACCTACGAGCAGTACTTC
J gene: TRBJ1-4; D gene: .; clone size: .; V gene: TRBV7-9; CDR3 protein: CASSEGYYVARENEKLFF; CDR3 DNA: TGTGCCAGCAGCGAGGGATACTACGTCGCAAGAGAAAATGAAAAACTGTTTTTT
J gene: TRBJ1-1; D gene: TRBD1; clone size: .; V gene: TRBV5-6; CDR3 protein: CASSLFRGMNTEAFF; CDR3 DNA: TGTGCCAGCAGCCTATTCAGGGGGATGAACACTGAAGCTTTCTTT
J gene: TRBJ1-1; D gene: .; clone size: once; V gene: TRBV7-9; CDR3 protein: CASSLALGNTEAFF; CDR3 DNA: TGTGCCAGCAGCTTAGCGCTAGGGAACACTGAAGCTTTCTTT
J gene: TRBJ1-6; D gene: .; clone size: .; V gene: TRBV7-8; CDR3 protein: CASSSEALGGNNSPLHF; CDR3 DNA: TGTGCCAGCAGCTCGGAAGCATTGGGCGGAAATAATTCACCCCTCCACTTT
J gene: TRBJ2-4; D gene: .; clone size: .; V gene: TRBV19; CDR3 protein: CASSTPGLIAKNIQYF; CDR3 DNA: TGTGCCAGTAGTACCCCGGGACTTATAGCCAAAAACATTCAGTACTTC
J gene: TRBJ1-1; D gene: .; clone size: .; V gene: TRBV6-5; CDR3 protein: CASSQADEAFF; CDR3 DNA: TGTGCCAGCAGTCAGGCCGATGAAGCTTTCTTT
J gene: TRBJ2-1; D gene: TRBD2; clone size: .; V gene: TRBV2; CDR3 protein: CASSSTSGPYNEQFF; CDR3 DNA: TGTGCCAGCAGTTCGACTAGCGGACCTTACAATGAGCAGTTCTTC
J gene: TRBJ2-3; D gene: TRBD2; clone size: .; V gene: TRBV4-3; CDR3 protein: CASSQDHAGLTSGDTDTQYF; CDR3 DNA: TGCGCCAGCAGCCAAGATCACGCCGGTTTGACTAGCGGGGACACAGATACGCAGTATTTT
J gene: TRBJ2-2; D gene: .; clone size: .; V gene: TRBV9; CDR3 protein: CASSVEMSWGGTGELFF; CDR3 DNA: TGTGCCAGCAGCGTGGAGATGAGCTGGGGAGGCACCGGGGAGCTGTTTTTT
J gene: TRBJ2-3; D gene: TRBD2; clone size: once; V gene: TRBV6-1; CDR3 protein: CASRLAGTDTQYF; CDR3 DNA: TGTGCCAGCAGACTAGCGGGGACAGATACGCAGTATTTT
J gene: TRBJ2-2; D gene: .; clone size: .; V gene: TRBV7-9; CDR3 protein: CASSLGTTNTGELFF; CDR3 DNA: TGTGCCAGCAGCTTAGGGACAACGAACACCGGGGAGCTGTTTTTT
J gene: TRBJ2-3; D gene: .; clone size: .; V gene: TRBV13; CDR3 protein: CASSSPVNSRFADTQYF; CDR3 DNA: TGTGCCAGCAGCTCCCCGGTCAACAGTCGATTCGCAGATACGCAGTATTTT
J gene: TRBJ1-1; D gene: .; clone size: few; V gene: TRBV6-5; CDR3 protein: CASSITQGINTEAFF; CDR3 DNA: TGTGCCAGCAGCATCACTCAGGGAATTAACACTGAAGCTTTCTTT
J gene: TRBJ2-7; D gene: .; clone size: few; V gene: TRBV19; CDR3 protein: CASRQGPSYEQYF; CDR3 DNA: TGTGCCAGTAGGCAGGGCCCCTCCTACGAGCAGTACTTC
J gene: TRBJ1-4; D gene: .; clone size: .; V gene: TRBV11-3; CDR3 protein: CASSSIPPALATNEKLFF; CDR3 DNA: TGTGCCAGCAGCTCCATACCGCCCGCCCTTGCAACTAATGAAAAACTGTTTTTT
J gene: TRBJ2-1; D gene: .; clone size: .; V gene: TRBV6-5; CDR3 protein: CASSRDSYSYNEQFF; CDR3 DNA: TGTGCCAGCAGTCGGGACTCCTATTCCTACAATGAGCAGTTCTTC
J gene: TRBJ2-3; D gene: .; clone size: .; V gene: TRBV28; CDR3 protein: CASSRTGPRTDTQYF; CDR3 DNA: TGTGCCAGCAGTCGAACCGGGCCACGCACAGATACGCAGTATTTT
J gene: TRBJ1-3; D gene: .; clone size: .; V gene: TRBV10-1; CDR3 protein: CASGSGSGNTIYF; CDR3 DNA: TGCGCCAGCGGATCAGGCTCTGGAAACACCATATATTTT
J gene: TRBJ2-6; D gene: .; clone size: .; V gene: TRBV19; CDR3 protein: CASNGRSGANVLTF; CDR3 DNA: TGTGCCAGTAATGGCCGATCTGGGGCCAACGTCCTGACTTTC
J gene: TRBJ1-1; D gene: .; clone size: .; V gene: TRBV7-8; CDR3 protein: CASSLNSGGTFF; CDR3 DNA: TGTGCCAGCAGCTTAAATTCTGGAGGAACTTTCTTT
J gene: TRBJ2-7; D gene: TRBD1; clone size: .; V gene: TRBV7-6; CDR3 protein: CASSGTGAGEQYF; CDR3 DNA: TGTGCCAGCTCCGGAACAGGGGCTGGGGAGCAGTACTTC
J gene: TRBJ2-6; D gene: .; clone size: .; V gene: TRBV7-9; CDR3 protein: CASSSFGGGQGANVLTF; CDR3 DNA: TGTGCCAGCAGCTCATTTGGTGGGGGGCAAGGGGCCAACGTCCTGACTTTC